This T cell receptor beta chain derives from a study of cytomegalovirus exposure and HLA in healthy donors. General study findings and limits: A previous analysis found most TCR beta V segments productive roughly 87% or roughly 30% of the time.

Germline trimming cut 4 bases from V and 4 bases from J; bases unmatched to any gene: 6. The CDR3 has 14 residues. Germline-derived CDR1 and CDR2 are SGHVS and FQNEAQ. 60 Vbeta and 13 Jbeta primers were used in PCR. The table came from immunoSEQ multiplex PCR; TCRdb's copy has only in-frame clones and leaves some out. Seen in this sample are 150,000 or so clones; the ten most common clones hold about 2%. With respect to this clone: Its specificity is unknown.

What was sequenced was PBMCs. The rearrangement joins TRBV7-8 to TRBJ2-5; the match to TRBD2 covers 7 bases. The sequence came from a man younger than 40 in good health and CMV-seronegative. This CDR3 is CASSWTSIGETQYF. The CDR3 DNA sequence: TGTGCCAGCAGCTGGACTAGTATCGGAGAGACCCAGTACTTC.